These 15 T cell receptor beta chains came from one sample sequenced in a study of CD8+ T cells in alopecia areata. Extraction and reverse transcription of RNA yielded cDNA as the sequencing template. This table comes from immunoSEQ multiplex PCR, and its TCRdb copy is limited to in-frame clones, with some not included. The sample records about 180,000 clones, 63% being singletons. Sequenced material: CD4+ T cells sorted from blood, taken at week 0. The source of these receptors is a human donor with alopecia areata.

Regarding this clone: Other DNA sequences in this specimen translate into the identical CDR3. V is TRBV30 and J is TRBJ2-5; D is ambiguous. Trimming cost V 0 bases and J 4 bases, with 3 bases left between them. The germline V gene has CDR1 GTSNPN and CDR2 SVGIG (reference sequence). This CDR3 has 11 residues. The CDR3 DNA is TGTGCCTGGAGTGTGTTAGAGACCCAGTACTTC. It codes for CAWSVLETQYF.

The chain carries TRBV19 and TRBJ2-1; possibly TRBD1 for D (6 bases). The CDR3 runs 15 residues. V was pared by 5 bases and J by 0 bases, with 11 bases between. Germline CDR1 reads LNHDA; CDR2 reads SQIVND (reference sequence). DNA of the CDR3: TGTGCCAGTAGTGCGGACAGAAGCTCCTACAATGAGCAGTTCTTC. Translating it yields CASSADRSSYNEQFF.

The CDR3, as DNA: TGTGCCAGCAGTACACCAGGGTTGGTTGGAGAAAAACTGTTTTTT. Protein sequence: CASSTPGLVGEKLFF. This chain joins TRBV5-6 and TRBJ1-4, with D maybe TRBD1 (5 bases). Trimming took 5 bases from V and 8 from J, leaving 19 bases between them. The CDR3 sequence is 15 residues long. From germline, CDR1 is SGHDT and CDR2 YYEEEE.

This chain uses TRBV4-3 with TRBJ2-2; 11 nucleotides align to TRBD1. CDR3 length: 15 amino acids. Germline CDR1 and CDR2: LGHNA and YSLEER. The V and J ends lost 6 bases and 4 bases, in that order; junction bases with no gene match: 4. Written as DNA, the CDR3 is TGCGCCAGCAGGAGGGACAGGGGGACCACCGGGGAGCTGTTTTTT. Residues: CASRRDRGTTGELFF.

The chain has TRBV4-3 and TRBJ2-4, with D possibly TRBD1 on 6 matching bases. The ends were cut back, 4 bases at V and 8 bases at J, with 15 bases in the middle. Germline lookup yields CDR1 LGHNA and CDR2 YSLEER. The CDR3 consists of 14 residues. CDR3 residues: CASSPGVSSDIQYF. In DNA, the CDR3 is TGCGCCAGCAGCCCAGGGGTGTCATCGGACATTCAGTACTTC.

The chain joins TRBV5-1 to TRBJ2-2; 9 positions agree with TRBD2. The V gene's germline CDR1 is SGHRS and CDR2 YFSETQ. V was clipped by 4 bases and J by 0 bases; unmatched bases: 13. The CDR3 runs to 19 residues. In nucleotides, the CDR3 is TGCGCCAGCAGCCAGGCCGGGACTAGCCAATTCGCGAACACCGGGGAGCTGTTTTTT. This codes for CASSQAGTSQFANTGELFF. The full variable domain, in which reference TRBV5-1 and TRBJ2-2 provide the parts outside the CDR3, is KAGVTQTPRYLIKTRGQQVTLSCSPISGHRSVSWYQQTPGQGLQFLFEYFSETQRNKGNFPGRFSGRQFSNSRSEMNVSTLELGDSALYLCASSQAGTSQFANTGELFFGEGSRLTVL.

The chain uses TRBV30 and TRBJ1-4; D is undetermined. The CDR3 spans 15 residues. V lost 2 bases and J 8 bases, leaving 18 bases between the germline ends. Germline V CDR1 and CDR2: GTSNPN, SVGIG (reference sequence). The CDR3, as DNA: TGTGCCTGGAGTCCGGGCACGGGGTTTGTCGAAAAACTGTTTTTT. It translates to CAWSPGTGFVEKLFF.

The chain joins TRBV14 to TRBJ2-1; TRBD1 matches 8 bases. Germline CDR1 SGHDN, CDR2 FVKESK. Germline trimming cut 3 bases from V and 4 bases from J; bases unmatched to any gene: 8. The CDR3 is 16 amino acids. CDR3: CASSHLGRGLYNEQFF. The CDR3 DNA follows: TGTGCCAGCAGCCACCTAGGCAGGGGGCTTTACAATGAGCAGTTCTTC.

This clone was counted only a few times. The genes are TRBV4-3 and TRBJ1-6; TRBD1 matches 9 bases. The CDR3 length is 15 residues. From germline, CDR1 is LGHNA and CDR2 YSLEER. The V segment lost 1 base and the J segment 11 bases; nucleotides outside the gene matches: 6. CDR3 loop: CASSQAPGQGTPLHF. CDR3 coding DNA: TGCGCCAGCAGCCAAGCACCGGGACAGGGAACACCCCTCCACTTT.

The rearrangement uses TRBV19 and TRBJ2-5; perhaps TRBD1 as D (5 bases). The germline V gene encodes CDR1 LNHDA and CDR2 SQIVND (reference sequence). V was clipped by 6 bases and J by 5 bases, with 19 bases between them. This CDR3 has 15 amino acids. The CDR3 reads CASRAGPGSLETQYF. DNA for the CDR3: TGTGCCAGTAGGGCAGGGCCAGGGTCTTTGGAGACCCAGTACTTC.

About this clone: An end of the junction differs from the germline gene, which may be a read error. V gene TRBV5-1 combines with J gene TRBJ2-5; TRBD1 is a possible D gene (5 bases). The CDR3 totals 15 residues. Germline CDR1 is SGHRS and CDR2 is YFSETQ. The CDR3 DNA follows: TGTGCCAGCAGCTTTGGGGCAGGGATCCAAGAGACCCAGTACTTC. Translation gives CASSFGAGIQETQYF.

CDR3 coding DNA: TGTGCCAGCAGCGTCATAGCGGCCAGCGGGCAAGAGACCCAGTACTTC. It yields the protein CASSVIAASGQETQYF. The V call is TRBV9, the J call TRBJ2-5, with TRBD2 as a possible D gene (6 bases). Germline V gene sequence: CDR1 SGDLS, CDR2 YYNGEE. The CDR3 length is 16 residues. V lost 2 bases to trimming and J lost 2 bases, with 16 bases between them.

V is TRBV30 and J is TRBJ2-1, with 7 positions matching TRBD2. The junction had 10 bases not matched to a gene; V was cut back by 3 bases and J by 8 bases. Germline CDR1 reads GTSNPN; CDR2 reads SVGIG (reference sequence). The length of the CDR3 is 14 residues. The CDR3 DNA reads as TGTGCCTGGAGGTACCCCGGGGGGACCTATGAGCAGTTCTTC. Amino acid sequence: CAWRYPGGTYEQFF.

This clone was counted once. The chain has TRBV5-1 and TRBJ2-3; 7 bases are shared with TRBD2. The germline gives CDR1 SGHRS, CDR2 YFSETQ. The junction had 7 bases not matched to a gene; V was cut back by 4 bases and J by 2 bases. This CDR3 is built from 15 residues. CDR3 in DNA: TGCGCCAGCAGCAGCAGCGGGGACGTCACAGATACGCAGTATTTT. Protein product: CASSSSGDVTDTQYF.

The J gene is TRBJ2-7, the V gene TRBV27, with a weak D call TRBD1 (6 bases). The V and J ends lost 4 bases and 5 bases respectively, with 12 bases between them. CDR3 length: 13 residues. Germline V gene sequence: CDR1 MNHEY, CDR2 SMNVEV (reference sequence). CDR3 region: CASSYRVEHEQYF. The CDR3 DNA reads as TGTGCCAGCAGTTACAGGGTTGAACACGAGCAGTACTTC.